This T cell receptor beta chain was retrieved from a study of T cell clonality in common variable immunodeficiency. This clone has at least ten counts. What it binds is not known. The CDR3 goes on 3 residues after the read ends, and that part is filled in from the germline J gene. The CDR3 totals 15 residues. Germline loops: CDR1 MNHEY, CDR2 SVGEGT. Deletions cut 5 bases from V and 4 bases from J, with 17 bases between. Study-wide results and caveats: CVID subjects shared fewer TCRbeta clones than healthy controls did. Reportedly, TCR beta sequences from common variable immunodeficiency showed fewer deletions and N-nucleotide insertions. TCRbeta clonality was increased in CVID versus healthy controls.

The repertoire was sequenced with immunoSEQ multiplex PCR; TCRdb's copy has only in-frame clones and lacks some. The sample shows under 20,000 clones, none of them appearing just once. The specimen sequenced was peripheral blood mononuclear cells. The receptor's source is a human donor with common variable immunodeficiency. This sequence joins TRBV6-2 or TRBV6-3 and TRBJ1-1; no clear D. The CDR3 reads CASSPSGQRSTEAFF. CDR3 DNA (partial): TGTGCCAGCAGTCCGAGCGGGCAACGGAGCACTGAA.